This T cell receptor beta chain was identified in a study of a mutant IDH1 vaccine in newly diagnosed glioma. Across the whole study: Treatment recipients were 62.5% male and about 40% female, and their mean age was around 40 years. Study-wide results and caveats: Induction of immune responses by the vaccine occurred in about 92% of patients.

V was cut by 3 bases and J by 3 bases, with 12 bases left in between. This CDR3 is 15 amino acids long. The germline CDR1 and CDR2 sequences are MNHNS and SASEGT. Measured with immunoSEQ multiplex PCR; TCRdb has only the in-frame clones, and not every one. The table has around 64,000 clones, around 83% seen once; the top ten hold 4.6%. On this clone itself: Antigen specificity is unknown.

Time point described: baseline, week 1 (first vaccination visit). Treatment noted: pre-vaccination baseline after standard-of-care therapy. Tumors from donors were new WHO grade 3 or 4 IDH1-mutant astrocytomas with ATRX loss. Sequenced material: peripheral blood mononuclear cells (PBMCs), taken from a glioma patient treated with radiotherapy, temozolomide or both. This receptor was identified in a woman between 18 and 30 years old with glioma. Some clones in this sample may be carry-over from other donors' samples. The rearrangement joins TRBV6-1 to TRBJ1-5; D ambiguous. For the CDR3, the DNA is TGTGCCAGCAGTGAGTCAGGTTCGTACAATCAGCCCCAGCATTTT. It codes for CASSESGSYNQPQHF.